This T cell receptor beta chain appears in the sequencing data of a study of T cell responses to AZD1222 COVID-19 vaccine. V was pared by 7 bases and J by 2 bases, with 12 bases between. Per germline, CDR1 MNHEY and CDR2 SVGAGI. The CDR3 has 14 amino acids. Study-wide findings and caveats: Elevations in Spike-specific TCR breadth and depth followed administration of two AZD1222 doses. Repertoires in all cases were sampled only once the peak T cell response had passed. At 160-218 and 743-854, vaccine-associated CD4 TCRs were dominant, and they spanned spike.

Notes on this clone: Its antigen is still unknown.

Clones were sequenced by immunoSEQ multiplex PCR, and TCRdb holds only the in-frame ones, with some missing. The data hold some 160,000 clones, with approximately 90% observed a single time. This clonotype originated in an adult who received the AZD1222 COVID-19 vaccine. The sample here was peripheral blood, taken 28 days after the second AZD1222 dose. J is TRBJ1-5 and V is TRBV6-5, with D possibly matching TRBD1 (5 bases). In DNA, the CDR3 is TGTGCCAGCATGGGACGGCACGGCAATCAGCCCCAGCATTTT. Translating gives CASMGRHGNQPQHF.